One and the same sample provided the 11 T cell receptor beta chains below, sequenced in a study of T cells of healthy individuals. TCRdb re-derived calls from the 5' RACE reads in MiXCR, one entry per CDR3 protein. Of 100,000 or so distinct CDR3 sequences in the sample, roughly 18% are singletons; the top ten hold around 6.5%. Every receptor here comes from a human donor in good health.

The rearrangement joins TRBV6-6 to TRBJ2-3; the D is unclear. Germline CDR1 is MNHNY and CDR2 is SVGAGI (reference sequence). Between the trimmed V and J ends, which lost 5 bases and 14 bases, there was a span of 23 bases. The CDR3 consists of 14 residues. In DNA form, the CDR3 reads TGTGCCAGCAGTGAAGGGAAGTCCTCCATCGTTCCGTATTTT. Translating gives CASSEGKSSIVPYF.

There are many counts of this clonotype. This chain links TRBV10-3 with TRBJ2-2; perhaps D is TRBD1 or TRBD2 (5 bases each). The V gene's germline CDR1 is ENHRY and CDR2 SYGVKD. Trimming removed 4 bases at V and 2 bases at J, with 11 bases between. This CDR3 region has 15 residues. Here the CDR3 DNA reads TGTGCCATCAGTGGCAGGGAGTTCAACACCGGGGAGCTGTTTTTT. The encoded protein is CAISGREFNTGELFF.

A few counts support this clonotype. The rearrangement joins TRBV12-3 or TRBV12-4 to TRBJ2-1; 7 bases map to TRBD1. Trimming took 8 bases from V and 7 from J; bases not matched to a gene: 17. This CDR3 spans 16 amino acids. The CDR3 DNA reads TGTGCCAGCGACGGGTTTGACAGGGAGAATGGGAATGAGCAGTTCTTC. Protein product: CASDGFDRENGNEQFF.

This clonotype has at least ten counts. The chain employs TRBV25-1 and TRBJ2-7; possible D gene TRBD2, 5 bases. Looked up from germline, CDR1 is MGHDK and CDR2 is SYGVNS. CDR3 length: 14 amino acids. V lost 5 bases and J lost 6, with 17 bases in between. The CDR3 region has the DNA TGTGCCAGCAGTCCCTGGGAAGGAGGAAGCGAGCAGTACTTC. Residues: CASSPWEGGSEQYF.

This clonotype was counted ten times or more. V is TRBV12-3 or TRBV12-4 and J is TRBJ2-2; D unresolved. V gave up 6 bases and J gave up 7 bases, with 3 bases separating them. This CDR3 is built from 10 residues. The CDR3 spells CASRLGELFF. The CDR3 nucleotides read TGTGCCAGCAGACTCGGGGAGCTGTTTTTT.

The rearrangement uses TRBV5-1 and TRBJ2-3; 9 bases fit TRBD2. V lost 6 bases and J lost 6; bases outside the gene matches: 11. This CDR3 is 15 amino acids long. Looked up from germline, CDR1 is SGHRS and CDR2 is YFSETQ. CDR3 nucleotide sequence: TGCGCCAGCACCTCCCTAGCGGCGGGGGGGGATACGCAGTATTTT. Amino acids: CASTSLAAGGDTQYF.

The table lists this clonotype with many counts. CDR3 sequence (DNA): TGTGCCAGTAGTATCCCGGGACAGGGCACTCAGCCCCAGCATTTT. Translated, it gives CASSIPGQGTQPQHF. The rearrangement joins TRBV19 to TRBJ1-5, with 9 bases that match TRBD1. The V gene end was trimmed by 3 bases and the J gene end by 6 bases; junction bases not matched to a gene: 6. Germline lookup yields CDR1 LNHDA and CDR2 SQIVND (reference sequence). This CDR3 has 15 residues. The variable domain in full, with the rest retrieved from reference TRBV19 and TRBJ1-5, is DGGITQSPKYLFRKEGQNVTLSCEQNLNHDAMYWYRQDPGQGLRLIYYSQIVNDFQKGDIAEGYSVSREKKESFPLTVTSAQKNPTAFYLCASSIPGQGTQPQHFGDGTRLSIL.

The gene calls are TRBV7-8 and TRBJ2-7; TRBD2 is a possible D gene (6 bases). V dropped 2 bases and J dropped 12 bases, with 23 bases sitting between them. The CDR3 spans 15 residues. Per the germline V gene, CDR1 is SGHVS and CDR2 is FQNEAQ. CDR3 DNA sequence: TGTGCCAGCAGCTTATCGCGGGGTACTACAATCCATCCGTACTTC. Amino acids: CASSLSRGTTIHPYF.

A few counts support this clonotype. The chain is built from TRBV9 and TRBJ2-5; D unresolved. V dropped 0 bases and J dropped 2 bases, with 11 bases sitting between them. This CDR3 is 15 amino acids long. CDR1 and CDR2 (germline): SGDLS, YYNGEE. The CDR3 protein is CASSVGDLLQETQYF. In nucleotides, the CDR3 is TGTGCCAGCAGCGTAGGGGATCTGCTTCAAGAGACCCAGTACTTC. Supplemented by reference TRBV9 and TRBJ2-5, the full variable domain reads DSGVTQTPKHLITATGQRVTLRCSPRSGDLSVYWYQQSLDQGLQFLIQYYNGEERAKGNILERFSAQQFPDLHSELNLSSLELGDSALYFCASSVGDLLQETQYFGPGTRLLVL.

The chain carries TRBV28 and TRBJ2-7; 10 positions agree with TRBD2. The V and J ends lost 11 bases and 2 bases, in that order; junction bases with no gene match: 6. The CDR3 sequence is 13 residues long. Germline V gene sequence: CDR1 MDHEN, CDR2 SYDVKM. The chain's CDR3 is CAGRTSGTYEQYF. CDR3 bases: TGTGCCGGGAGGACTAGCGGAACCTACGAGCAGTACTTC.

This clonotype was seen a handful of times. The V gene is TRBV7-2, the J gene TRBJ2-5; no clear D. Germline values: CDR1 SGHTA, CDR2 FQGNSA. Trimming removed 1 base from V and 5 bases from J, with 14 bases in between. The CDR3 length is 15 residues. For the CDR3, the DNA is TGTGCCAGCAGCTTAGTCGGCGGCTCCGAGGAGACCCAGTACTTC. Protein sequence: CASSLVGGSEETQYF.